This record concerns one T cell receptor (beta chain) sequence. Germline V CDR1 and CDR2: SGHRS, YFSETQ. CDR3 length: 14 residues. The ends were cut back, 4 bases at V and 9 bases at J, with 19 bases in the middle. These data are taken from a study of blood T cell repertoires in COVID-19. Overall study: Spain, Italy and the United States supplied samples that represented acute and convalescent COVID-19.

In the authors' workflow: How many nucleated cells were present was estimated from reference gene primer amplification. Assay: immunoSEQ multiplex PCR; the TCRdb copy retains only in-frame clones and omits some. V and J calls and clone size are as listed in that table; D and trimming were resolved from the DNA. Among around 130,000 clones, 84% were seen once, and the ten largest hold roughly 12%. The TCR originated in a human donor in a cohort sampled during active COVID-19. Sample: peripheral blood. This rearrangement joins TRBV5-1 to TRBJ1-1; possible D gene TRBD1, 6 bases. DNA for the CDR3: TGCGCCAGCAGCGCGGAACAGGGAGCGACGAAAGCTTTCTTT. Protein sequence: CASSAEQGATKAFF.